This T cell receptor (beta chain) was documented in a study of technical replicates of blood from a handful of donors. Only one count was recorded for this clone. CDR1 is MDHEN, CDR2 SYDVKM, per germline. The CDR3 has 14 amino acids. The V end was cut by 4 bases, the J end by 8 bases, with 14 bases between. The repertoire was sequenced with immunoSEQ multiplex PCR; TCRdb's copy has only in-frame clones and lacks some. The sample records around 80,000 clones, around 94% being singletons. The V and J genes are TRBV28 and TRBJ1-4, with D perhaps matching TRBD1 (6 bases). The material sequenced was T cells isolated from PBMCs. This clonotype originated in a human donor in good health. CDR3 in DNA: TGTGCCAGCAGTTCAGGGGTGGGGATAGAAAAACTGTTTTTT. Translation: CASSSGVGIEKLFF.